The source of this TCR beta chain is a study of OX40 agonist ivuxolimab in advanced cancers. Per the germline V gene, CDR1 is KGHSH and CDR2 is LQKENI. This CDR3 contains 17 residues. V was clipped by 0 bases and J by 4 bases, with 15 bases between them. TCRdb's table, derived via immunoSEQ multiplex PCR, lists solely in-frame clones and lacks some. The sample yields roughly 63,000 clones, more than 85% seen once. The sequencing here drew on CD4+ or CD8+ T cells sorted from blood, taken in a trial of the OX40 agonist ivuxolimab. The TCR was taken from an adult with an advanced solid tumor such as melanoma, head and neck, liver or kidney cancer. The chain joins TRBV18 to TRBJ1-4, with D possibly TRBD1 on 6 matching bases. CDR3 region: CASSPPGTSSNNEKLFF. Written as DNA, the CDR3 is TGTGCCAGCTCACCACCCGGGACATCGAGTAATAATGAAAAACTGTTTTTT.